These 23 T cell receptor beta chains originate from one sample sequenced in a study of neurological immune-mediated disorders. Time point of the sample: longitudinal time-point 2. In TCRdb, the 5' RACE reads were re-called with MiXCR into one record per CDR3 protein. The data contain roughly 34,000 distinct CDR3 sequences, 10% to 15% of them singletons. Sample: PBMCs. These receptors originate from a woman aged 40 to 50 in good health.

The sample holds many counts of this clonotype. The chain employs TRBV18 and TRBJ1-2; D might be TRBD1 (5 bases). In germline, CDR1 is KGHSH, CDR2 LQKENI. The CDR3 sequence is 14 residues long. V was pared by 0 bases and J by 6 bases, with 11 bases between. CDR3 nucleotide sequence: TGTGCCAGCTCACCACCGAGTACGGGGCATGGCTACACCTTC. The encoded protein is CASSPPSTGHGYTF.

This clonotype has ten or more counts. V usage is TRBV20-1 and J usage is TRBJ1-4; D possibly corresponds to TRBD1 (5 bases). The CDR3 is made up of 13 amino acids. Germline CDR1 reads DFQATT; CDR2 reads SNEGSKA (reference sequence). V lost 1 base, J lost 8 bases, and 11 bases lay in between. CDR3 nucleotides: TGCAGTGCTAGAGGGTTTGGGGACGAAAAACTGTTTTTT. Protein sequence: CSARGFGDEKLFF.

This clonotype has at least ten counts. The V call is TRBV10-2, the J call TRBJ1-5, with D possibly being TRBD1 (6 bases). The CDR3 runs 14 residues. Germline CDR1 WSHSY, CDR2 SAAADI. Trimming removed 10 bases from V and 6 bases from J, with 19 bases in between. Written as DNA, the CDR3 is TGCGCCACCCAGGGAGGGGGGTTCAGTCAGCCCCAGCATTTT. Protein product: CATQGGGFSQPQHF.

The CDR3 protein is CASSYSSDTGELFF. The CDR3 nucleotides are TGTGCCAGCAGTTATTCTAGCGACACCGGGGAGCTGTTTTTT. The chain employs TRBV6-2 or TRBV6-3 and TRBJ2-2; D might be TRBD2 (6 bases). This CDR3 spans 14 amino acids. V lost 3 bases to trimming and J lost 3 bases, with 8 bases between them. Per germline, CDR1 MNHEY and CDR2 SVGEGT.

A word on this clonotype: This may arise from a read error, as a much more abundant clone is one base away. The genes are TRBV7-2 and TRBJ2-5; tentative D call: TRBD2 (6 bases). CDR1 and CDR2 (germline): SGHTA, FQGNSA. This CDR3 region has 15 residues. The ends were cut back, 1 base at V and 4 bases at J, with 13 bases in the middle. CDR3 region: CASSLVGGSVETQYF. As DNA, the CDR3 is TGTGCCAGCAGCTTAGTCGGAGGGTCCGTAGAGACCCAGTACTTC.

This clonotype was observed at least ten times. The CDR3: CASSTTGQGLKQYF. CDR3 DNA: TGTGCCAGCAGTACTACGGGACAGGGACTAAAGCAGTACTTC. The V and J genes are TRBV7-9 and TRBJ2-7, with 9 nucleotides matching TRBD1. The CDR3 covers 14 residues. In germline, CDR1 is SEHNR, CDR2 FQNEAQ (reference sequence). The ends lost 6 bases at V and 8 bases at J; junction bases unmatched: 11.

This clonotype was recorded at least ten times. The genes are TRBV12-3 or TRBV12-4 and TRBJ1-5; tentatively, D is TRBD1 (5 bases). This CDR3 is 13 amino acids long. Trimming pared 5 bases from V and 7 bases from J, leaving 12 bases between. The CDR3 DNA reads TGTGCCAGCAGTCTGGGGGGGTTCCAGCCCCAGCATTTT. Its protein is CASSLGGFQPQHF.

This rearrangement joins TRBV7-2 to TRBJ2-7; no firm D call. V was trimmed by 10 bases and J by 7 bases, leaving 26 bases between them. From germline, CDR1 is SGHTA and CDR2 FQGNSA. The CDR3 is 15 residues long. The chain's CDR3 is CANNPRVTGLEEQYF. CDR3 DNA sequence: TGTGCCAACAACCCAAGGGTCACCGGGCTCGAGGAGCAGTACTTC.

The rearrangement links TRBV6-5 to TRBJ2-2; D is ambiguous. This CDR3 contains 11 residues. From germline, CDR1 is MNHEY and CDR2 SVGAGI. V was cut by 4 bases and J by 7 bases, with 4 bases left in between. In DNA form, the CDR3 reads TGTGCCAGCAGTTGGGTCGGGGAGCTGTTTTTT. This gives the protein CASSWVGELFF.

The chain joins TRBV6-5 to TRBJ1-1; D unresolved. The V end was cut by 6 bases, the J end by 8 bases, with 10 bases between. The germline gives CDR1 MNHEY, CDR2 SVGAGI. The CDR3 is made up of 11 amino acids. The CDR3 region is CASRYRTEAFF. CDR3 nucleotide sequence: TGTGCCAGCAGGTACAGAACGGAAGCTTTCTTT.

As for this clonotype: Likely a read error: the CDR3 ends without its conserved phenylalanine or tryptophan. The chain carries TRBV20-1 and TRBJ2-7; 10 nucleotides match TRBD2. Germline CDR1 and CDR2: DFQATT and SNEGSKA (reference sequence). There are 15 residues in the CDR3. Trimming took 5 bases from V and 4 from J; bases not matched to a gene: 11. DNA for the CDR3: TGCAGTGCTGGGACTAGCGAGAGGAACCCTTACGAGCAGTACTTA. Translation: CSAGTSERNPYEQYL.

This clonotype has ten or more counts. The rearrangement uses TRBV11-1 and TRBJ1-3; tentatively, D is TRBD1 (6 bases). Germline V lookup: CDR1 SGHAT, CDR2 FQDESV (reference sequence). This CDR3 is 16 amino acids long. V lost 5 bases and J 0 bases, leaving 14 bases between the germline ends. The CDR3 DNA reads TGTGCCAGCAGCCGCCGGACAGCCTCCTCTGGAAACACCATATATTTT. It encodes CASSRRTASSGNTIYF.

This clonotype was counted a few times. The rearrangement links TRBV6-2 or TRBV6-3 to TRBJ2-1; possible D gene TRBD2, 6 bases. CDR1 MNHEY and CDR2 SVGEGT come from the germline V gene. Trimming stripped 10 bases from V and 8 bases from J, with 24 bases between. This CDR3 is built from 15 residues. The CDR3 here is CATLSGTRGFHEQFF. The CDR3, as DNA: TGTGCCACCCTTAGTGGGACTCGCGGGTTCCATGAGCAGTTCTTC.

This clonotype has a count of ten or more. The chain links TRBV7-3 to TRBJ2-1, with 10 positions matching TRBD2. This CDR3 is 14 amino acids long. V was clipped by 6 bases and J by 4 bases; unmatched bases: 3. Germline V gene data show CDR1 as SGHTA and CDR2 as FQGTGA. The CDR3 is CASSLAGGYNEQFF. The CDR3, as DNA: TGTGCCAGCAGTTTAGCGGGGGGTTACAATGAGCAGTTCTTC.

In this sample, this clonotype turned up many times. V usage is TRBV7-9 and J usage is TRBJ2-3; D unresolved. The CDR3 is 15 amino acids. CDR1 is SEHNR and CDR2 is FQNEAQ in the germline V gene (reference sequence). V dropped 2 bases and J dropped 2 bases, with 11 bases sitting between them. The CDR3 nucleotides read TGTGCCAGCAGCTTACTCACGGTTCCCACAGATACGCAGTATTTT. Translating it yields CASSLLTVPTDTQYF.

This clonotype came up many times. The rearrangement joins TRBV7-2 to TRBJ1-2, with a tentative D call TRBD1 (5 bases). Deletions cut 5 bases from V and 7 bases from J, with 14 bases between. The CDR3 extends over 13 amino acids. CDR1 and CDR2 from the germline V gene are SGHTA and FQGNSA. The CDR3 loop reads CASSNRGGGGYTF. The CDR3 DNA is TGTGCCAGCAGCAACCGGGGCGGGGGTGGCTACACCTTC.

This clonotype appeared many times. The chain links TRBV5-1 to TRBJ2-7; D possibly uses TRBD1 or TRBD2 (7 bases each). The CDR3 runs 15 residues. Trimming left V 4 bases short and J 0 bases short, with 14 bases between. The germline V gene has CDR1 SGHRS and CDR2 YFSETQ. DNA of the CDR3: TGCGCCAGCAGCCCCGGGGGGACAGTCTCCTACGAGCAGTACTTC. Its translation is CASSPGGTVSYEQYF.

This clonotype was recorded at least ten times. DNA for the CDR3: TGCGCCAGCAGCCAGGGTTCAGGGTATCTTGAAGCTTTCTTT. Its translation is CASSQGSGYLEAFF. The chain links TRBV4-1 to TRBJ1-1, with a tentative D call TRBD1 (5 bases). The V gene's germline CDR1 is MGHRA and CDR2 YSYEKL. The CDR3 has 14 amino acids. V lost 3 bases and J lost 7, with 15 bases in between.

This clonotype was observed at least ten times. The rearrangement uses TRBV19 and TRBJ1-2; no reliable D call. The CDR3 has 12 amino acids. Looked up from germline, CDR1 is LNHDA and CDR2 is SQIVND (reference sequence). V lost 5 bases to trimming and J lost 8 bases, with 12 bases between them. Here the CDR3 DNA reads TGTGCCAGTAGTCACTTCGTCCAGGGCTACACCTTC. Protein product: CASSHFVQGYTF.

The table lists this clonotype with many counts. This chain connects TRBV20-1 to TRBJ1-2; perhaps TRBD1 as D (5 bases). CDR3 length: 11 amino acids. The germline CDR1 and CDR2 sequences are DFQATT and SNEGSKA (reference sequence). V was shortened by 7 bases and J by 4 bases, with 10 bases between the two germline ends. In nucleotides, the CDR3 is TGCAGTGGCTCCCAGGGCTATGGCTACACCTTC. Amino acids: CSGSQGYGYTF.

This clonotype was found many times. This chain connects TRBV20-1 to TRBJ1-1; a possible D gene is TRBD1 (6 bases). This CDR3 comprises 13 residues. Germline values: CDR1 DFQATT, CDR2 SNEGSKA (reference sequence). The CDR3 nucleotides are TGCAGCGGCCCCACAGGGCGGGCCACTGAAGCTTTCTTT. Translation gives CSGPTGRATEAFF.

This clonotype was counted ten times or more. The chain combines TRBV14 with TRBJ2-5, with 12 bases matching TRBD2. CDR3 length: 16 amino acids. Looked up from germline, CDR1 is SGHDN and CDR2 is FVKESK. The ends lost 2 bases at V and 5 bases at J; junction bases unmatched: 6. The CDR3 protein is CASSQRLAGAGETQYF. The DNA for the CDR3 is TGTGCCAGCAGCCAACGACTAGCGGGAGCTGGTGAGACCCAGTACTTC.

This clonotype was found a few times. The chain carries TRBV6-2 or TRBV6-3 and TRBJ2-3; D is undetermined. This CDR3 contains 13 residues. The germline V gene encodes CDR1 MNHEY and CDR2 SVGEGT. The V end lost 2 bases, the J end lost 6 bases, and 9 bases lay between the germline ends. The chain's CDR3 is CASSYLSGDTQYF. CDR3 coding DNA: TGTGCCAGCAGTTACCTATCCGGGGATACGCAGTATTTT.